Listed below are T cell receptor beta chains from one sample, sequenced in a study of T cell repertoires in cytomegalovirus infection. Antigen specificity for these receptors is unknown. TCRdb re-called the reads with MiXCR, one entry per CDR3 protein. The sample consists of around 49,000 distinct CDR3 sequences, around 20% of them appearing once. The sample consisted of CD8+ T cells from cultured PBMCs, taken from culture after CMV antigen stimulation. Receptors originate from a human donor in good health (CMV status not recorded). Some clones in this sample may be carry-over from other donors' samples. Each CDR3 is given with its conserved first and last residue. Fields, in order: clone size, J gene, D gene, V gene, CDR3 DNA, CDR3 protein. A D gene is named only where the DNA matches it firmly. Size tells how often a clone was seen (once, few, many) or the class of an expanded clone, and some rows leave it out.

clone_size: few
j_call: TRBJ2-7
d_call: -
v_call: TRBV27
cdr3_nt: TGTGCCAGCAGTTTATTGGACAGAATCTACGAGCAGTACTTC
cdr3_aa: CASSLLDRIYEQYF

clone_size: few
j_call: TRBJ2-7
d_call: -
v_call: TRBV7-9
cdr3_nt: TGTGCCAGCAGCGTAGTCGGGCAGCGAGGGGAAGAGCAGTACTTC
cdr3_aa: CASSVVGQRGEEQYF

clone_size: -
j_call: TRBJ2-3
d_call: -
v_call: TRBV7-2
cdr3_nt: TGTGCCAGCAGCTGGCGACTAGGAACAGCTAGCACAGATACGCAGTATTTT
cdr3_aa: CASSWRLGTASTDTQYF

clone_size: once
j_call: TRBJ1-4
d_call: -
v_call: TRBV7-8
cdr3_nt: TGTGCCAGCAGCTTAGAGCGACGTAATAATGAAAAACTGTTTTTT
cdr3_aa: CASSLERRNNEKLFF

clone_size: many
j_call: TRBJ1-2
d_call: -
v_call: TRBV4-2
cdr3_nt: TGTGCCAGCAGTACTTACTCCAGGGGAATTTCTGGCTACACCTTC
cdr3_aa: CASSTYSRGISGYTF

clone_size: few
j_call: TRBJ2-1
d_call: -
v_call: TRBV12-3/TRBV12-4
cdr3_nt: TGTGCCAGCAGTTCAAAAGGGGGAAAGGTGAGAAATGAGCAGTTCTTC
cdr3_aa: CASSSKGGKVRNEQFF

clone_size: few
j_call: TRBJ1-1
d_call: TRBD1
v_call: TRBV7-9
cdr3_nt: TGTGCCACCAAGGGACAGGCAGACACTGAAGCTTTCTTT
cdr3_aa: CATKGQADTEAFF

clone_size: few
j_call: TRBJ2-3
d_call: -
v_call: TRBV28
cdr3_nt: TGTGCCAGCAGTTTAAGGACAGTAGATACGCAGTATTTT
cdr3_aa: CASSLRTVDTQYF

clone_size: few
j_call: TRBJ2-1
d_call: -
v_call: TRBV9
cdr3_nt: TGTGCCAGCAGCCCCGTAGACAGCTACAATGAGCAGTTCTTC
cdr3_aa: CASSPVDSYNEQFF

clone_size: -
j_call: TRBJ2-2
d_call: -
v_call: TRBV27
cdr3_nt: TGTGCCAGCAGTTTTATGGCTTCCCCCCAAACCGGGGAGCTGTTTTTT
cdr3_aa: CASSFMASPQTGELFF

clone_size: few
j_call: TRBJ1-2
d_call: -
v_call: TRBV6-2/TRBV6-3
cdr3_nt: TGTGCCAGCGGCGTAGGGTATGGCTACACCTTC
cdr3_aa: CASGVGYGYTF

clone_size: once
j_call: TRBJ2-2
d_call: TRBD2
v_call: TRBV24-1
cdr3_nt: TGTGCCACCAGTGGCGTGACTAGCGGGGGTAGCACCGGGGAGCTGTTTTTT
cdr3_aa: CATSGVTSGGSTGELFF

clone_size: few
j_call: TRBJ1-1
d_call: -
v_call: TRBV27
cdr3_nt: TGTGCCAGCAGTCAGGGAGCTGAAGCTTTCTTT
cdr3_aa: CASSQGAEAFF

clone_size: many
j_call: TRBJ2-3
d_call: -
v_call: TRBV7-8
cdr3_nt: TGTGCCAGCAGACTCGGGGACCGCACAGATACGCAGTATTTT
cdr3_aa: CASRLGDRTDTQYF

clone_size: few
j_call: TRBJ2-5
d_call: -
v_call: TRBV7-8
cdr3_nt: TGTGCCAGCAGTAGGGAGACCCAGTACTTC
cdr3_aa: CASSRETQYF